The next 15 T cell receptor beta chains were all read from a single sample in a study of regulatory T cells in long-lasting Graves disease. Stated time point: newly diagnosed GD, antithyroid drugs for less than 3 months. Researchers made the TCR library from RNA that was extracted from PBMCs. Building the TCR beta libraries relied on iRepertoire HTBI primers, and CDR3 regions underwent Arm-PCR. TCRdb called the multiplex PCR reads again in MiXCR, with one record for every CDR3 protein. This repertoire shows about 300,000 distinct CDR3 sequences, over 15% found once; its top ten account for about 38%. This specimen consisted of peripheral blood mononuclear cells (PBMCs), obtained at new diagnosis, from a patient treated with antithyroid drugs. The source of these receptors is a female donor with Graves disease.

This clonotype showed up many times. The gene calls are TRBV12-3 or TRBV12-4 and TRBJ1-4; D not certain. The CDR3 totals 13 residues. With 8 bases removed from V and 5 bases from J, the gap between germline ends came to 12 bases. This CDR3 reads CASGREVNEKLFF. CDR3 coding DNA: TGTGCCAGCGGGAGGGAAGTCAATGAAAAACTGTTTTTT.

There are many counts of this clonotype. V is TRBV30 and J is TRBJ1-3; D is uncertain. V was cut by 0 bases and J by 4 bases, with 7 bases left in between. The CDR3 extends over 13 amino acids. Germline V lookup: CDR1 GTSNPN, CDR2 SVGIG (reference sequence). The DNA for the CDR3 is TGTGCCTGGAGTGTCTACCAGGGAAACACCATATATTTT. It specifies CAWSVYQGNTIYF.

This chain links TRBV18 with TRBJ2-7; possibly TRBD2 for D (6 bases). CDR1 and CDR2 (germline): KGHSH, LQKENI. The CDR3 is made up of 15 amino acids. V lost 0 bases to trimming and J lost 1 base, with 10 bases between them. CDR3 in amino acids: CASSPPTGESYEQYF. The CDR3 DNA sequence: TGTGCCAGCTCACCACCGACGGGAGAGTCCTACGAGCAGTACTTC.

The chain combines TRBV30 with TRBJ1-2, with a possible D match to TRBD1 (5 bases). This CDR3 has 17 residues. Germline lookup yields CDR1 GTSNPN and CDR2 SVGIG (reference sequence). Trimming pared 4 bases from V and 5 bases from J, leaving 26 bases between. CDR3 residues: CAWNNPPRQKKTYGYTF. As DNA, the CDR3 is TGTGCCTGGAACAATCCCCCACGACAGAAGAAAACATATGGCTACACCTTC.

This clonotype has a count of ten or more. The CDR3 protein is CASSSPGQGSGYTF. In nucleotides, the CDR3 is TGTGCCAGCAGCTCACCGGGACAGGGATCTGGCTACACCTTC. V and J are TRBV7-9 and TRBJ1-2, with 9 bases matching TRBD1. The V gene end was trimmed by 4 bases and the J gene end by 7 bases; junction bases not matched to a gene: 7. The CDR3 has 14 residues. The germline V gene has CDR1 SEHNR and CDR2 FQNEAQ (reference sequence).

This clonotype was counted many times. One junction end disagrees with the germline gene, perhaps due to a read error. The chain links TRBV5-1 to TRBJ2-7; TRBD2 aligns across 10 bases. The CDR3 is 15 amino acids. Germline V CDR1 and CDR2: SGHRS, YFSETQ. The CDR3 region has the DNA TGTGCCAGCAGTTTTAGGGCTAGCGGGAGCTACGAGCAGTACTTC. This codes for CASSFRASGSYEQYF. Full variable domain (rest looked up from reference TRBV5-1 and TRBJ2-7): KAGVTQTPRYLIKTRGQQVTLSCSPISGHRSVSWYQQTPGQGLQFLFEYFSETQRNKGNFPGRFSGRQFSNSRSEMNVSTLELGDSALYLCASSFRASGSYEQYFGPGTRLTVT.

This clonotype has a count of ten or more. This chain joins TRBV7-9 and TRBJ1-1; no firm D call. V was shortened by 0 bases and J by 1 base, with 12 bases between the two germline ends. Germline CDR1 is SEHNR and CDR2 is FQNEAQ (reference sequence). There are 16 residues in the CDR3. CDR3 sequence reads: CASSLAGYWRNTEAFF. The CDR3 nucleotides read TGTGCCAGCAGCTTAGCGGGCTACTGGAGGAACACTGAAGCTTTCTTT.

This clonotype was recorded at least ten times. This chain connects TRBV7-6 to TRBJ2-6, with D tentatively TRBD1 or TRBD2 (6 bases each). This CDR3 contains 17 residues. The ends were cut back, 0 bases at V and 0 bases at J, with 9 bases in the middle. Germline V gene sequence: CDR1 SGHVS, CDR2 FNYEAQ. Here the CDR3 DNA reads TGTGCCAGCAGCTTAGCAGGGGGGAGCTCTGGGGCCAACGTCCTGACTTTC. Protein product: CASSLAGGSSGANVLTF.

This clonotype was seen repeatedly, ten times or more. This rearrangement joins TRBV2 to TRBJ2-1, with D possibly being TRBD1 (6 bases). Trimming took off 4 bases at V and 2 bases at J, with 18 bases between the two ends. Germline V gene lookup returns CDR1 SNHLY and CDR2 FYNNEI. This CDR3 comprises 17 residues. CDR3 region: CASSGLEGRGPYNEQFF. For the CDR3, the DNA is TGTGCCAGCAGTGGTCTCGAGGGCAGGGGTCCCTACAATGAGCAGTTCTTC.

This clonotype was detected only a few times. V and J are TRBV4-2 and TRBJ1-5; 10 bases are shared with TRBD1. Unmatched junction bases numbered 1, after V lost 0 bases and J lost 5 bases. This CDR3 has 15 residues. Germline-derived CDR1 and CDR2 are LGHNA and YNFKEQ. In nucleotides, the CDR3 is TGTGCCAGCAGCCAAGAGGGGACAGGGGATCAGCCCCAGCATTTT. Residues: CASSQEGTGDQPQHF.

As to this clonotype: This sequence may be a read error, since a much larger clone differs from it by one base. The chain links TRBV19 to TRBJ1-4, with D unclear. Germline V lookup: CDR1 LNHDA, CDR2 SQIVND (reference sequence). V shed 3 bases and J shed 7 bases, with 9 bases lying between them. This CDR3 is 13 amino acids long. CDR3 DNA sequence: TGTGCCAGTAGTATCACCGCGGGTGAAAAACTGTTTTTT. It specifies CASSITAGEKLFF.

In its sample, this clonotype was seen many times. The chain has TRBV11-1 and TRBJ1-2; the D gene is possibly TRBD1 (6 bases). The germline V and J ends were trimmed by 2 bases and 4 bases, with 11 bases remaining between them. CDR1 is SGHAT and CDR2 is FQDESV in the germline V gene (reference sequence). This CDR3 contains 14 residues. The CDR3 region has the DNA TGTGCCAGCAGCTTATCGGACAGTATCTATGGCTACACCTTC. Translating it yields CASSLSDSIYGYTF.

This chain uses TRBV27 with TRBJ1-5, with D maybe TRBD1 (5 bases). The CDR3 consists of 13 residues. The germline V and J ends were trimmed by 7 bases and 4 bases, with 11 bases remaining between them. Germline assignment: CDR1 MNHEY and CDR2 SMNVEV (reference sequence). The DNA for the CDR3 is TGTGCCAGCACTCAGGGTACAAATCAGCCCCAGCATTTT. This gives the protein CASTQGTNQPQHF.

This clonotype was detected ten times or more. J is TRBJ1-5 and V is TRBV10-3, with unresolved D. CDR3 length equals 14 residues. CDR1 is ENHRY, CDR2 SYGVKD, per germline. V dropped 9 bases and J dropped 1 base, with 13 bases sitting between them. The CDR3 is CAILDPGSNQPQHF. CDR3 nucleotides: TGTGCCATTCTCGACCCGGGCAGCAATCAGCCCCAGCATTTT.

This clonotype was recorded many times. The rearrangement joins TRBV6-5 to TRBJ1-4; D gene uncertain. The CDR3 sequence is 14 residues long. The V end was cut by 2 bases, the J end by 7 bases, with 11 bases between. The germline V gene has CDR1 MNHEY and CDR2 SVGAGI. Here the CDR3 DNA reads TGTGCCAGCAGTTACGTGGGAGTAAGTGAAAAACTGTTTTTT. It is translated as CASSYVGVSEKLFF.